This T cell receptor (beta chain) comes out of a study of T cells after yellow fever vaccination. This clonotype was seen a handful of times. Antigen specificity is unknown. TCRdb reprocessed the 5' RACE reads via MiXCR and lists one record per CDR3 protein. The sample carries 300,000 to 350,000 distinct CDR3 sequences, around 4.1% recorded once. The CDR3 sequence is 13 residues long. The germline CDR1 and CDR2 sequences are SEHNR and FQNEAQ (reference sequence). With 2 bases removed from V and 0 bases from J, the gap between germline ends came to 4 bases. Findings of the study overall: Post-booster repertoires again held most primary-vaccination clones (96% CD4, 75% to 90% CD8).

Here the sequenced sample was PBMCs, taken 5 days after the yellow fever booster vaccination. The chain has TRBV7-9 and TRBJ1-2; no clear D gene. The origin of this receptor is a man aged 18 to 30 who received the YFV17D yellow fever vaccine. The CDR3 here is CASSLNSNYGYTF. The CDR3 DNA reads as TGTGCCAGCAGCTTAAACTCTAACTATGGCTACACCTTC. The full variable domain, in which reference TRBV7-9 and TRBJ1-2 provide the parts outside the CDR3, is DTGVSQNPRHKITKRGQNVTFRCDPISEHNRLYWYRQTLGQGPEFLTYFQNEAQLEKSRLLSDRFSAERPKGSFSTLEIQRTEQGDSAMYLCASSLNSNYGYTFGSGTRLTVV.